What follows are 10 T cell receptor beta chains derived from one specimen sequenced in a study of identical twins. TCRdb ran MiXCR on the 5' RACE reads and lists one entry per CDR3 protein. The table lists 500,000 or so distinct CDR3 sequences, around 15% of them singletons. The sample was also reused in another study, on yellow fever vaccine responses in identical twins.

The sample was CD4+ T cells sorted from blood. The receptor set was obtained from a young woman in good health.

The chain uses TRBV20-1 and TRBJ1-1; D ambiguous. V was pared by 5 bases and J by 3 bases, with 13 bases between. The length of the CDR3 is 13 residues. Germline V CDR1 and CDR2: DFQATT, SNEGSKA (reference sequence). CDR3 amino acids: CSAPSRVYTEAFF. The CDR3 nucleotides read TGCAGTGCTCCTAGCAGAGTCTACACTGAAGCTTTCTTT.

V usage is TRBV25-1 and J usage is TRBJ2-7; TRBD1 matches 8 bases. Trimming removed 7 bases from V and 3 bases from J; junction bases left unmatched: 8. Germline values: CDR1 MGHDK, CDR2 SYGVNS. The CDR3 totals 14 residues. As DNA, the CDR3 is TGTGCCAGCACTAGACAGGGGAATCGCTACGAGCAGTACTTC. Translation gives CASTRQGNRYEQYF.

This clonotype showed up many times. The chain recombines TRBV7-2 with TRBJ2-5; D is perhaps TRBD1 (5 bases). The CDR3 has 14 amino acids. From germline, CDR1 is SGHTA and CDR2 FQGNSA. The germline V and J ends were trimmed by 2 bases and 2 bases, with 9 bases remaining between them. The CDR3 spells CASSLSRAQETQYF. The CDR3 DNA reads TGTGCCAGCAGCTTATCCAGGGCTCAAGAGACCCAGTACTTC.

This clonotype was seen more than once but under ten times. The chain combines TRBV6-1 with TRBJ2-5, with D perhaps given as TRBD1 or TRBD2 (5 bases each). The germline CDR1 and CDR2 sequences are MNHNS and SASEGT. The V end lost 5 bases, the J end lost 5 bases, and 18 bases lay between the germline ends. The CDR3 is 15 residues long. CDR3 sequence: CASSSPLTWGETQYF. In DNA form, the CDR3 reads TGTGCCAGCAGTAGTCCCCTCACCTGGGGGGAGACCCAGTACTTC.

This clonotype was seen at least ten times. The chain employs TRBV20-1 and TRBJ2-7; maybe TRBD2 (6 bases). Germline CDR1 is DFQATT and CDR2 is SNEGSKA (reference sequence). This CDR3 has 16 amino acids. V lost 4 bases, J lost 0 bases, and 19 bases lay in between. The CDR3 DNA follows: TGCAGTGCTACTCCCTGGGACTCCCCGGCCTCCTACGAGCAGTACTTC. Protein sequence: CSATPWDSPASYEQYF.

This clonotype was counted between two and nine times. The junction departs from the called germline gene at one end, perhaps through a read error. V is TRBV11-3 and J is TRBJ2-3; 8 positions match TRBD1. The length of the CDR3 is 15 residues. Per the germline V gene, CDR1 is SGHNT and CDR2 is YENEEA. The CDR3, as DNA: TGTGCCAGCAGCGTAGACAGGGGCCGCACAGATACGCAGTATTTT. It yields the protein CASSVDRGRTDTQYF.

This clonotype was recorded many times. The chain combines TRBV4-2 with TRBJ1-5, with D possibly TRBD1 on 6 matching bases. Germline V gene lookup returns CDR1 LGHNA and CDR2 YNFKEQ. This CDR3 is 15 amino acids long. The V end lost 3 bases, the J end lost 3 bases, and 12 bases lay between the germline ends. DNA of the CDR3: TGTGCCAGCAGCCAGGCACAGGGAAACAATCAGCCCCAGCATTTT. It codes for CASSQAQGNNQPQHF.

A few counts support this clonotype. The J gene is TRBJ2-3, the V gene TRBV12-3 or TRBV12-4; 14 positions match TRBD2. This CDR3 is built from 17 residues. J was trimmed by 3 bases and V by 6 bases; bases with no gene match: 8. DNA of the CDR3: TGTGCCAGCAGAGGGACTAGCGGGAGTGAAGTTACAGATACGCAGTATTTT. It yields the protein CASRGTSGSEVTDTQYF.

The chain has TRBV20-1 and TRBJ1-2, with D hard to call. V lost 5 bases to trimming and J lost 3 bases, with 4 bases between them. The CDR3 totals 10 residues. CDR1 is DFQATT, CDR2 SNEGSKA, per germline (reference sequence). The CDR3 DNA follows: TGCAGTGCTGGGGACTATGGCTACACCTTC. Protein product: CSAGDYGYTF.

This clonotype appeared a few times. V is TRBV4-2 and J is TRBJ2-5, with no clear D. Germline V gives CDR1 LGHNA, CDR2 YNFKEQ. CDR3 length: 15 residues. V shed 4 bases and J shed 4 bases, with 16 bases lying between them. As DNA, the CDR3 is TGTGCCAGCAGCCCGTATTTGGGGTCGGCAGAGACCCAGTACTTC. Its translation is CASSPYLGSAETQYF.